The 3 T cell receptor beta chains below come from one sample, sequenced in a study of T-cell memory formation after mild COVID-19. One entry per CDR3 protein results from TCRdb running MiXCR on the 5' RACE reads. This sample has some 45,000 distinct CDR3 sequences; 25% to 30% occur once, and the top ten carry around 45%. Material: PBMCs or a T cell subset sorted from them (not recorded which). These receptors were collected from a man aged 18 to 35 who had mild COVID-19 (a few samples of this study predate the infection). Cell type and time point are not known.

The chain combines TRBV29-1 with TRBJ1-4, with TRBD1 matching 7 bases. The CDR3 has 11 amino acids. The V gene's germline CDR1 is SQVTM and CDR2 ANQGSEA. The CDR3 loop is CSGTDNEKLFF. The DNA of the CDR3 is TGCTCCGGGACAGATAATGAAAAACTGTTTTTT. The whole variable domain, filled in from reference TRBV29-1 and TRBJ1-4, reads SAVISQKPSRDICQRGTSLTIQCQVDSQVTMMFWYRQQPGQSLTLIATANQGSEATYESGFVIDKFPISRPNLTFSTLTVSNMSPEDSSIYLCSGTDNEKLFFGSGTQLSVL.

This sequence joins TRBV7-8 and TRBJ2-7, with D maybe TRBD1 (6 bases). Germline CDR1 and CDR2: SGHVS and FQNEAQ. The V gene lost 0 bases and the J gene lost 7 bases, with 16 bases spanning the gap. The CDR3 loop spans 15 amino acids. The CDR3 DNA reads as TGTGCCAGCAGCTTAGCTAGGCAGGGGATTGGGGAGCAGTACGTC. Translation gives CASSLARQGIGEQYV.

As to this clonotype: Mismatch with germline at one junction end may stem from a read error. The V call is TRBV12-3 or TRBV12-4, the J call TRBJ2-5; 8 bases match TRBD1. The CDR3 is 13 residues long. CDR3: CASSRDRQGTQYF. CDR3 in DNA: TGTGCCAGCAGCCGGGACAGGCAAGGGACCCAGTACTTC.